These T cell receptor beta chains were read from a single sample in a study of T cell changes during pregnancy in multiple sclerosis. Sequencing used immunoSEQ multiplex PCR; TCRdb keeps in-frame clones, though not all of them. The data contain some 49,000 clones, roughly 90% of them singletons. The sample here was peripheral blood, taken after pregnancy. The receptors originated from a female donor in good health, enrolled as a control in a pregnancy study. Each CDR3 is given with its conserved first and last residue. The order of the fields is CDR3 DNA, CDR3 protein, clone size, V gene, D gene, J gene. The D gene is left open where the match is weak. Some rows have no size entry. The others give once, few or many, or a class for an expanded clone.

TGTGCCAGTAGTAAGACAGGGGGCGGGACTGAAGCTTTCTTT,CASSKTGGGTEAFF,-,TRBV19,TRBD1,TRBJ1-1
TGTGCCAGCAGCCTATATGCGGGGTCCGGAGGAAAACTGTTTTTT,CASSLYAGSGGKLFF,-,TRBV7-8,-,TRBJ1-4
TGTGGTTTCCGTTCGGCGAACACCGGGGAGCTGTTTTTT,CGFRSANTGELFF,-,TRBV10-3,-,TRBJ2-2
TGCAGCGCAAAACTCGGGGCAGGGGGCTACGAGCAGTACTTC,CSAKLGAGGYEQYF,-,TRBV29-1,TRBD1,TRBJ2-7
TGTGCCAGCAGCTTAAAACAGAGGGCGGGCGGGGAGCTGTTTTTT,CASSLKQRAGGELFF,-,TRBV5-4,-,TRBJ2-2
TGTGCCAGCATTATTGGGGCCGGGCGTTACACTGAAGCTTTCTTT,CASIIGAGRYTEAFF,once,TRBV27,-,TRBJ1-1
TGTGCCAGTAGTATGACAGGGACAGGCACTGAAGCTTTCTTT,CASSMTGTGTEAFF,-,TRBV19,TRBD1,TRBJ1-1
TGTGCCAGCAGCTTTGGAGGAACTGAAGCTTTCTTT,CASSFGGTEAFF,once,TRBV5-8,-,TRBJ1-1
TGTGCCAGCAGCCAAGAACTATCAACAGGGCAGACTTCCGGAAACACCATATATTTT,CASSQELSTGQTSGNTIYF,-,TRBV4-2,-,TRBJ1-3
TGTGCCAGCAGCTCTCCAGGGGATGTTTCACCCCTCCACTTT,CASSSPGDVSPLHF,-,TRBV7-8,-,TRBJ1-6
TGTGCCAGCAGCCCACTAGAGGAGAGCGGGAGCGGCGGGGAGCTGTTTTTT,CASSPLEESGSGGELFF,few,TRBV13,TRBD2,TRBJ2-2
TGTGCCAGCAGTGAAGCTGACAGGCCTTACACAGATACGCAGTATTTT,CASSEADRPYTDTQYF,-,TRBV6-1,-,TRBJ2-3
TGTGCCAGCAGTTCGTGGGAGGCAACTAATGAAAAACTGTTTTTT,CASSSWEATNEKLFF,once,TRBV28,-,TRBJ1-4
TGTGCCAGCAGCGGGGGACAGGGAGAAGTCAGAGGCACTGAAGCTTTCTTT,CASSGGQGEVRGTEAFF,-,TRBV5-6,TRBD1,TRBJ1-1
TGTGCCAGCAGCCCCGGACAGGGAGGGAATCAGCCCCAGCATTTT,CASSPGQGGNQPQHF,-,TRBV7-3,TRBD1,TRBJ1-5
TGTGCCAGCAGCCAAGTCTCGACTAGCGGAACAGATACGCAGTATTTT,CASSQVSTSGTDTQYF,once,TRBV4-2,TRBD2,TRBJ2-3
TGTGCCAGCAGCTGGATGGGGGGTTCAGGGGGGCGTAATGAGCAGTTCTTC,CASSWMGGSGGRNEQFF,-,TRBV7-2,-,TRBJ2-1
TGTGCCAGCAGGGCCTCAGCGGGGGGGTCAGATACGCAGTATTTT,CASRASAGGSDTQYF,-,TRBV6-4,TRBD2,TRBJ2-3
TGTGCCAGCAGCCAAGGTAATAGTGACAGGGGATTTAGGGAGCAGTACTTC,CASSQGNSDRGFREQYF,-,TRBV4-2,TRBD1,TRBJ2-7
TGTGCCAGCAGTACCCCCGGGACTAGCACCTACAATGAGCAGTTCTTC,CASSTPGTSTYNEQFF,once,TRBV27,TRBD2,TRBJ2-1
TGTGCCAGCAGCTTAGCGGGCAGTGCCGGGGCCCTCCACTTT,CASSLAGSAGALHF,-,TRBV7-2,-,TRBJ1-6
TGTGCCAGCAGCCCCCCTGGCGGGAGAAGCGATGAGCAGTTCTTC,CASSPPGGRSDEQFF,-,TRBV13,TRBD2,TRBJ2-1
TGTGCCAGCAGAACCGGGACAGGGGTTGCGTACGAGCAGTACTTC,CASRTGTGVAYEQYF,-,TRBV2,TRBD1,TRBJ2-7
TGTGCCAGCAGCATGGGACAGCTTGACTACGAGCAGTACTTC,CASSMGQLDYEQYF,-,TRBV5-4,TRBD1,TRBJ2-7
TGTGCCAGCAGCAGTACAGGGTCCCCCAATCAGCCCCAGCATTTT,CASSSTGSPNQPQHF,few,TRBV5-4,-,TRBJ1-5
TGTGCCAGCACGGTGAACACTGAAGCTTTCTTT,CASTVNTEAFF,-,TRBV28,-,TRBJ1-1